A single sample gave rise to the 20 T cell receptor beta chains below, sequenced in a study of T cell changes during pregnancy in multiple sclerosis. Profiled with immunoSEQ multiplex PCR; TCRdb holds only in-frame clones, not every one. The data show 18,000 or so clones, around 87% seen once. This sample comprised CD8+ T cells from peripheral blood mononuclear cells, obtained in the third trimester of pregnancy. Every receptor here comes from a female donor in good health, enrolled as a control in a pregnancy study.

The chain employs TRBV27 and TRBJ1-2, with a weak D call TRBD1 (6 bases). The V end lost 6 bases, the J end lost 5 bases, and 13 bases lay between the germline ends. This CDR3 comprises 13 residues. Germline CDR1 reads MNHEY; CDR2 reads SMNVEV (reference sequence). The CDR3 here is CASSPGQTYGYTF. CDR3 nucleotide sequence: TGTGCCAGCAGCCCAGGACAGACTTATGGCTACACCTTC.

The CDR3 sequence is CASSLGGSFQPQHF. The CDR3 DNA is TGTGCCAGCAGTTTAGGAGGCAGTTTTCAGCCCCAGCATTTT. This sequence joins TRBV27 and TRBJ1-5; D is unclear. V lost 2 bases, J lost 6 bases, and 11 bases lay in between. The CDR3 covers 14 residues. Per the germline V gene, CDR1 is MNHEY and CDR2 is SMNVEV (reference sequence).

V and J are TRBV5-4 and TRBJ1-3; 8 bases are shared with TRBD1. Germline CDR1 is SGHNT and CDR2 is YYREEE (reference sequence). V lost 3 bases, J lost 3 bases, and 8 bases stayed unmatched. This CDR3 contains 16 residues. The CDR3 DNA is TGTGCCAGCAGCTGGGGCGACAGGGGAGGTGGAAACACCATATATTTT. Its translation: CASSWGDRGGGNTIYF.

The chain carries TRBV4-1 and TRBJ2-5; 8 nucleotides align to TRBD2. CDR1 MGHRA and CDR2 YSYEKL come from the germline V gene. The CDR3 sequence is 17 residues long. After removal of 1 base from V and 1 base from J, the junction contained 8 bases not matched to a gene. Here the CDR3 DNA reads TGCGCCAGCAGCCAAGCAACTAGCGGAGCCCCCCAAGAGACCCAGTACTTC. Encoded protein: CASSQATSGAPQETQYF.

The V and J genes are TRBV7-9 and TRBJ2-5, with a weak D call TRBD2 (5 bases). The V end was cut by 5 bases, the J end by 5 bases, with 18 bases between. This CDR3 contains 15 residues. Germline CDR1 SEHNR, CDR2 FQNEAQ (reference sequence). The CDR3 bases are TGTGCCAGCAGCCAGTGGGCGGGCCCCGAGGAGACCCAGTACTTC. This sequence encodes CASSQWAGPEETQYF.

The chain links TRBV28 to TRBJ2-3; tentatively, D is TRBD2 (6 bases). Germline loops: CDR1 MDHEN, CDR2 SYDVKM. The length of the CDR3 is 14 residues. Deletions cut 5 bases from V and 14 bases from J, with 23 bases between. This chain's CDR3 is CASSPTPTSKVGYF. CDR3 DNA: TGTGCCAGCAGTCCTACCCCGACTAGTAAAGTGGGGTATTTT.

This rearrangement joins TRBV4-2 to TRBJ1-2, with TRBD1 matching over 7 bases. With V trimmed by 3 bases and J by 5 bases, 12 bases remained unmatched. The CDR3 totals 16 residues. From germline, CDR1 is LGHNA and CDR2 YNFKEQ. CDR3 DNA sequence: TGTGCCAGCAGCCACCCCACGGGGGACAGCCAGTATGGCTACACCTTC. Protein product: CASSHPTGDSQYGYTF.

The rearrangement links TRBV7-8 to TRBJ2-1, with 8 bases that match TRBD2. The CDR3 extends over 16 amino acids. Germline-derived CDR1 and CDR2 are SGHVS and FQNEAQ. V was clipped by 5 bases and J by 4 bases; unmatched bases: 10. CDR3 sequence (DNA): TGTGCCAGCAGCCCCGGGGTGGCGGGGGGTTACAATGAGCAGTTCTTC. Translation: CASSPGVAGGYNEQFF.

The rearrangement joins TRBV6-1 to TRBJ2-7; perhaps TRBD1 as D (6 bases). The length of the CDR3 is 15 residues. The germline V gene has CDR1 MNHNS and CDR2 SASEGT. Deletions cut 2 bases from V and 6 bases from J, with 17 bases between. CDR3 sequence (DNA): TGTGCCAGCAGTGAAATCCCAGGGGCCGCAGGCGAGCAGTACTTC. Encoded protein: CASSEIPGAAGEQYF.

The chain recombines TRBV27 with TRBJ2-7; 8 nucleotides align to TRBD1. With 5 bases clipped from V and 0 bases from J, the junction kept 6 bases outside the gene matches. Germline loops: CDR1 MNHEY, CDR2 SMNVEV (reference sequence). The CDR3 is made up of 15 amino acids. The CDR3 reads CASSTWTGSSYEQYF. CDR3 nucleotide sequence: TGTGCCAGCAGTACATGGACAGGGAGCTCCTACGAGCAGTACTTC.

V is TRBV2 and J is TRBJ1-1; D remains ambiguous. CDR1 is SNHLY and CDR2 is FYNNEI in the germline V gene. The V gene lost 6 bases and the J gene lost 4 bases, with 12 bases spanning the gap. CDR3 length equals 13 residues. The CDR3 is CASRGSGSTEAFF. The CDR3 DNA sequence: TGTGCCAGCAGAGGGTCCGGGAGCACTGAAGCTTTCTTT.

This chain joins TRBV5-6 and TRBJ2-1; 10 bases map to TRBD1. The CDR3 has 17 amino acids. The junction had 8 bases not matched to a gene; V was cut back by 3 bases and J by 2 bases. The germline V gene has CDR1 SGHDT and CDR2 YYEEEE. The CDR3 reads CASSSAGQGNTYNEQFF. Written as DNA, the CDR3 is TGTGCCAGCAGCTCGGCGGGACAGGGGAATACCTACAATGAGCAGTTCTTC. The entire variable domain, with the rest obtained from reference TRBV5-6 and TRBJ2-1, is as follows: DAGVTQSPTHLIKTRGQQVTLRCSPKSGHDTVSWYQQALGQGPQFIFQYYEEEERQRGNFPDRFSGHQFPNYSSELNVNALLLGDSALYLCASSSAGQGNTYNEQFFGPGTRLTVL.

The V and J genes are TRBV5-4 and TRBJ2-7, with D maybe TRBD2 (5 bases). The V gene's germline CDR1 is SGHNT and CDR2 YYREEE (reference sequence). The CDR3 length is 15 residues. V was cut by 4 bases and J by 2 bases, with 16 bases left in between. The CDR3 coding sequence is TGTGCCAGCAGCCCAACTCCAGCGGAAACCTACGAGCAGTACTTC. Translation: CASSPTPAETYEQYF.

The chain carries TRBV5-4 and TRBJ2-2; weak D call: TRBD2 (6 bases). V was shortened by 4 bases and J by 5 bases, with 12 bases between the two germline ends. There are 14 residues in the CDR3. Germline CDR1 SGHNT, CDR2 YYREEE (reference sequence). The CDR3 DNA is TGTGCCAGCAGCGGCAGCGGGCTGACCGGGGAGCTGTTTTTT. Translated: CASSGSGLTGELFF.

The chain joins TRBV19 to TRBJ2-7, with D perhaps TRBD2 (6 bases). The germline CDR1 and CDR2 sequences are LNHDA and SQIVND (reference sequence). With 5 bases removed from V and 4 bases from J, the gap between germline ends came to 18 bases. The CDR3 runs to 15 residues. CDR3 nucleotides: TGTGCCAGTAGTTATTCCGGGACTTTGGGGTACGAGCAGTACTTC. Its translation is CASSYSGTLGYEQYF.

The chain joins TRBV13 to TRBJ2-3; 9 bases map to TRBD2. Germline V gene lookup returns CDR1 PRHDT and CDR2 FYEKMQ (reference sequence). V lost 1 base and J lost 3; bases outside the gene matches: 2. This CDR3 region has 15 residues. The CDR3 spells CASSLDAGGTDTQYF. The CDR3 nucleotides read TGTGCCAGCAGCTTAGATGCGGGGGGGACAGATACGCAGTATTTT.

This chain links TRBV4-3 with TRBJ2-7, with TRBD2 matching over 7 bases. Germline-derived CDR1 and CDR2 are LGHNA and YSLEER. Losses at the gene ends were 0 bases for V and 0 bases for J; bases not matched to a gene: 5. The length of the CDR3 is 16 residues. DNA of the CDR3: TGCGCCAGCAGCCAAGAATGGCGGGAGACCTCCTACGAGCAGTACTTC. Protein sequence: CASSQEWRETSYEQYF.

The chain has TRBV5-6 and TRBJ1-2; perhaps TRBD1 as D (5 bases). The CDR3 has 12 amino acids. With 4 bases removed from V and 3 bases from J, the gap between germline ends came to 7 bases. Germline CDR1 SGHDT, CDR2 YYEEEE. The DNA of the CDR3 is TGTGCCAGCAGCCAGACAGACTATGGCTACACCTTC. This codes for CASSQTDYGYTF.

This chain joins TRBV6-1 and TRBJ1-5; D gene ambiguous. The V gene lost 0 bases and the J gene lost 3 bases, with 9 bases spanning the gap. The CDR3 runs to 15 residues. Germline V gene lookup returns CDR1 MNHNS and CDR2 SASEGT. The CDR3 coding sequence is TGTGCCAGCAGTGAAGCAAGTCGGTTCAATCAGCCCCAGCATTTT. As protein: CASSEASRFNQPQHF.

The chain couples TRBV9 to TRBJ2-7; TRBD2 might be the D (8 bases). CDR3 size: 14 residues. CDR1 is SGDLS and CDR2 is YYNGEE in the germline V gene. Trimming removed 4 bases from V and 4 bases from J, with 15 bases in between. CDR3 in amino acids: CASSSREGAYEQYF. CDR3 coding DNA: TGTGCCAGCAGCTCCCGGGAGGGGGCTTACGAGCAGTACTTC.